In its sample, the clone carrying this T cell receptor beta chain ranks as medium-sized. The antigen remains undetermined. The data belong to a study of T and B cells in COVID-19 patients. For the study at large: Blood was sampled from COVID-19 patients who were either actively infected or recovered. Overall study findings and caveats: In COVID-19 patients, T cell receptor beta variable and joining gene use was reportedly strongly skewed.

TRB rearrangements were amplified by multiplex PCR with BIOMED2 TRB-A/B primers. TCRdb independently ran MiXCR on the multiplex PCR reads; one entry per CDR3 protein. Of about 21,000 distinct CDR3 sequences in the sample, more than 30% were seen once. The CDR3 covers 17 residues. V was clipped by 6 bases and J by 6 bases, with 21 bases between them. Germline V gene lookup returns CDR1 LNHNV and CDR2 YYDKDF (reference sequence). Each TRB amplification used about 250-550 ng of genomic DNA from blood. Sequencing was carried out using blood. This sequence joins TRBV15 and TRBJ2-6, with D perhaps being TRBD1 or TRBD2 (5 bases each). This TCR was recovered from a human donor who had recovered from COVID-19. The CDR3 DNA reads TGTGCCACCAGGATCGATTTAGGGACGGAGATGGCCAACGTCCTGACTTTC. Protein product: CATRIDLGTEMANVLTF.